Listed here are 9 T cell receptor beta chains from one sample, sequenced in a study of technical replicates of blood from a few donors (dated by TCRdb to about 2017). Libraries were constructed by the immunoSEQ multiplex PCR assay. The immuneACCESS repertoire file appears here via TCRdb, limited to in-frame rearrangements. These files lack a portion of the clones; in checked studies, under half of the deficit traces to unresolved V genes, and the cause of the others is not known. The sample table holds approximately 75,000 clones, of which around 97% were seen once. Clones ranked in the top ten supply around 0.31% of the sample. The specimen sequenced was T cells isolated from PBMCs. These receptors were obtained from a human donor in good health.

The chain has TRBV28 and TRBJ2-7, with 8 positions matching TRBD2. CDR1 and CDR2 from the germline V gene are MDHEN and SYDVKM. With 2 bases clipped from V and 2 bases from J, the junction kept 5 bases outside the gene matches. CDR3 length: 15 residues. This CDR3 reads CASSLPLAGAYEQYF. The CDR3 DNA reads TGTGCCAGCAGTTTACCTCTAGCGGGCGCCTACGAGCAGTACTTC. Together with reference TRBV28 and TRBJ2-7, the CDR3 gives the full variable domain: DVKVTQSSRYLVKRTGEKVFLECVQDMDHENMFWYRQDPGLGLRLIYFSYDVKMKEKGDIPEGYSVSREKKERFSLILESASTNQTSMYLCASSLPLAGAYEQYFGPGTRLTVT.

J is TRBJ2-7 and V is TRBV11-2, with 12 bases identical to TRBD2. The CDR3 runs 15 residues. V shed 1 base and J 2 bases; nucleotides not matched to a gene: 0. CDR1 is SGHAT and CDR2 is FQNNGV in the germline V gene. The CDR3 protein is CASSLGLAGAYEQYF. CDR3 DNA: TGTGCCAGCAGCTTAGGACTAGCGGGAGCCTACGAGCAGTACTTC. The full variable domain, with the rest looked up from reference TRBV11-2 and TRBJ2-7, is EAGVAQSPRYKIIEKRQSVAFWCNPISGHATLYWYQQILGQGPKLLIQFQNNGVVDDSQLPKDRFSAERLKGVDSTLKIQPAKLEDSAVYLCASSLGLAGAYEQYFGPGTRLTVT.

This sequence joins TRBV2 and TRBJ2-3; 11 nucleotides line up with TRBD2. Germline CDR1 reads SNHLY; CDR2 reads FYNNEI. The V gene end was trimmed by 8 bases and the J gene end by 3 bases; junction bases not matched to a gene: 7. This CDR3 has 15 residues. CDR3 amino acids: CASCLAGGWTDTQYF. CDR3 nucleotide sequence: TGTGCCAGCTGCCTAGCGGGAGGATGGACAGATACGCAGTATTTT.

This chain joins TRBV28 and TRBJ2-7; 9 bases are shared with TRBD1. CDR1 MDHEN and CDR2 SYDVKM come from the germline V gene. The V segment lost 4 bases and the J segment 3 bases; nucleotides outside the gene matches: 4. The CDR3 consists of 14 residues. The CDR3 bases are TGTGCCAGCAGTTCCCCGACAGGGGGCTACGAGCAGTACTTC. Its protein product is CASSSPTGGYEQYF. Variable domain in full (rest from reference TRBV28 and TRBJ2-7): DVKVTQSSRYLVKRTGEKVFLECVQDMDHENMFWYRQDPGLGLRLIYFSYDVKMKEKGDIPEGYSVSREKKERFSLILESASTNQTSMYLCASSSPTGGYEQYFGPGTRLTVT.

The rearrangement uses TRBV10-2 and TRBJ2-2, with D maybe TRBD1 (6 bases). V lost 5 bases, J lost 1 base, and 11 bases lay in between. Germline V gene sequence: CDR1 WSHSY, CDR2 SAAADI. The CDR3 is made up of 15 amino acids. For the CDR3, the DNA is TGCGCCAGCAGTCCCGGGACATTGAACACCGGGGAGCTGTTTTTT. Protein: CASSPGTLNTGELFF.

The rearrangement links TRBV28 to TRBJ1-1; TRBD1 agrees at 9 bases. Germline CDR1 reads MDHEN; CDR2 reads SYDVKM. Trimming took 5 bases from V and 7 from J; bases not matched to a gene: 8. The CDR3 sequence is 14 residues long. The CDR3 is CASSLSGTGIEAFF. In DNA form, the CDR3 reads TGTGCCAGCAGTCTCTCCGGGACAGGGATTGAAGCTTTCTTT.

The V and J genes are TRBV27 and TRBJ2-7, with TRBD1 identical over 9 bases. V gave up 2 bases and J gave up 4 bases; unmatched junction bases: 3. This CDR3 spans 14 amino acids. Looked up from germline, CDR1 is MNHEY and CDR2 is SMNVEV (reference sequence). DNA for the CDR3: TGTGCCAGCAGTTTAGGGACAGGGAGATACGAGCAGTACTTC. This translates into CASSLGTGRYEQYF.

This chain links TRBV5-1 with TRBJ2-2; 10 positions match TRBD2. Germline V gene data show CDR1 as SGHRS and CDR2 as YFSETQ. V lost 3 bases and J lost 2; bases outside the gene matches: 4. The CDR3 has 16 residues. DNA for the CDR3: TGCGCCAGCAGCTCGCTAGCGGGAGTTAACACCGGGGAGCTGTTTTTT. It codes for CASSSLAGVNTGELFF.

This rearrangement joins TRBV19 to TRBJ2-1, with 12 bases matching TRBD2. The V and J ends lost 4 bases and 14 bases, in that order; junction bases with no gene match: 3. The CDR3 runs 12 residues. Germline-derived CDR1 and CDR2 are LNHDA and SQIVND (reference sequence). The CDR3 sequence is CASSTSGGVEFF. In DNA, the CDR3 is TGTGCCAGTAGTACTAGCGGGGGGGTGGAGTTCTTC.